Shown below are 32 T cell receptor beta chains from a single sample sequenced in a study of T cells and copy number aberrations in small-cell lung cancer. Some clones are missing from TCRdb's copy, which holds only in-frame ones; the method was immunoSEQ multiplex PCR. The table shows 6,000 or so clones, with about 72% occurring only once. The sequencing sample was made of tumor tissue. Source of these receptors: a man aged 50-60 years with small cell lung cancer.

This clone was found a few times. The chain is built from TRBV28 and TRBJ2-5, with 8 bases that match TRBD2. V lost 2 bases and J lost 4; bases outside the gene matches: 3. Germline CDR1 MDHEN, CDR2 SYDVKM. CDR3 length: 14 amino acids. CDR3 sequence (DNA): TGTGCCAGCAGTTTAGAGCGGGAGACAGAGACCCAGTACTTC. It encodes CASSLERETETQYF. The full variable domain, its missing parts supplied by reference TRBV28 and TRBJ2-5, is DVKVTQSSRYLVKRTGEKVFLECVQDMDHENMFWYRQDPGLGLRLIYFSYDVKMKEKGDIPEGYSVSREKKERFSLILESASTNQTSMYLCASSLERETETQYFGPGTRLLVL.

The chain employs TRBV7-3 and TRBJ2-3; possible D gene TRBD2, 6 bases. Trimming cost V 2 bases and J 3 bases, with 15 bases left between them. This CDR3 is 16 amino acids long. Germline values: CDR1 SGHTA, CDR2 FQGTGA. Written as DNA, the CDR3 is TGTGCCAGCAGCTTAGACTCCCCAGCGGGTACAGATACGCAGTATTTT. It is translated as CASSLDSPAGTDTQYF.

This chain connects TRBV30 to TRBJ2-3; 11 bases match TRBD2. Per the germline V gene, CDR1 is GTSNPN and CDR2 is SVGIG (reference sequence). This CDR3 has 14 residues. The J segment lost 4 bases and the V segment lost 5 bases, leaving 5 bases of the junction unmatched. CDR3 sequence (DNA): TGTGCCTGGGTTAGCGGGAGGGCCGCAGATACGCAGTATTTT. As protein: CAWVSGRAADTQYF. The whole variable domain, filled in from reference TRBV30 and TRBJ2-3, reads SQTIHQWPATLVQPVGSPLSLECTVEGTSNPNLYWYRQAAGRGLQLLFYSVGIGQISSEVPQNLSASRPQDRQFILSSKKLLLSDSGFYLCAWVSGRAADTQYFGPGTRLTVL.

This clone was recorded a few times. The rearrangement uses TRBV5-4 and TRBJ2-5; 8 bases align to TRBD1. CDR1 and CDR2 (germline): SGHNT, YYREEE (reference sequence). This CDR3 is built from 14 residues. V shed 5 bases, J shed 7 bases, and the junction held 10 bases outside the gene matches. The CDR3 sequence is CASSAGQASGTQYF. The CDR3 nucleotides are TGTGCCAGCAGTGCGGGACAGGCATCAGGGACCCAGTACTTC. Full variable domain (rest looked up from reference TRBV5-4 and TRBJ2-5): ETGVTQSPTHLIKTRGQQVTLRCSSQSGHNTVSWYQQALGQGPQFIFQYYREEENGRGNFPPRFSGLQFPNYSSELNVNALELDDSALYLCASSAGQASGTQYFGPGTRLLVL.

The CDR3 region is CASSADRGEDGYTF. CDR3 sequence (DNA): TGTGCCAGCAGTGCCGACAGGGGTGAGGATGGCTACACCTTC. V gene TRBV6-1 combines with J gene TRBJ1-2; 8 bases fit TRBD1. V dropped 4 bases and J dropped 6; count of bases not matched to a gene: 7. CDR3 length: 14 amino acids. Germline V gene data show CDR1 as MNHNS and CDR2 as SASEGT.

The chain joins TRBV6-5 to TRBJ1-2; no clear D gene. V dropped 5 bases and J dropped 3 bases, with 7 bases sitting between them. The CDR3 loop spans 12 amino acids. The germline V gene has CDR1 MNHEY and CDR2 SVGAGI. This CDR3 is CASSQTDYGYTF. CDR3 nucleotides: TGTGCCAGCAGTCAGACCGACTATGGCTACACCTTC.

The chain employs TRBV30 and TRBJ2-1; D unresolved. CDR1 is GTSNPN and CDR2 is SVGIG in the germline V gene (reference sequence). This CDR3 has 11 residues. V was trimmed by 0 bases and J by 10 bases, leaving 7 bases between them. For the CDR3, the DNA is TGTGCCTGGAGTGTAGTCCACGAGCAGTTCTTC. Protein product: CAWSVVHEQFF.

This clone turned up a few times. The CDR3 here is CASSLSGAINQPQHF. CDR3 bases: TGTGCCAGCAGCTTAAGTGGGGCGATCAATCAGCCCCAGCATTTT. The genes are TRBV7-2 and TRBJ1-5; D is perhaps TRBD1 (5 bases). The CDR3 sequence is 15 residues long. Germline CDR1 SGHTA, CDR2 FQGNSA. Trimming pared 2 bases from V and 3 bases from J, leaving 11 bases between.

The chain is built from TRBV10-1 and TRBJ1-4; unclear D gene. Germline V gene sequence: CDR1 WNHNN, CDR2 SYGVQD (reference sequence). The CDR3 has 13 residues. The germline V and J ends were trimmed by 4 bases and 12 bases, with 15 bases remaining between them. This CDR3 reads CASSADGAVELFF. CDR3 bases: TGCGCCAGCAGTGCGGACGGAGCTGTGGAACTGTTTTTT.

This chain connects TRBV10-3 to TRBJ2-5; perhaps TRBD1 as D (5 bases). The CDR3 totals 13 residues. The germline gives CDR1 ENHRY, CDR2 SYGVKD. V was cut by 4 bases and J by 3 bases, with 9 bases left in between. The CDR3 DNA reads as TGTGCCATCAGTGGTAGCAGGGAAGAGACCCAGTACTTC. Protein sequence: CAISGSREETQYF.

This clone appeared a single time. The V and J genes are TRBV18 and TRBJ1-4, with TRBD1 identical over 8 bases. CDR1 is KGHSH, CDR2 LQKENI, per germline. J gave up 5 bases and V 1 base, and 0 bases lay outside the gene matches. This CDR3 comprises 14 residues. The CDR3 nucleotides read TGTGCCAGCTCACCACGGGACAGGAATGAAAAACTGTTTTTT. Its protein product is CASSPRDRNEKLFF.

This clone was seen just once. The CDR3 sequence is CASSKGVATNEKLFF. CDR3 sequence (DNA): TGTGCCAGTAGCAAAGGGGTCGCAACTAATGAAAAACTGTTTTTT. This sequence joins TRBV19 and TRBJ1-4; D perhaps matches TRBD1 (5 bases). In germline, CDR1 is LNHDA, CDR2 SQIVND (reference sequence). V was pared by 6 bases and J by 0 bases, with 11 bases between. This CDR3 spans 15 amino acids. The whole variable domain, remainder taken from reference TRBV19 and TRBJ1-4, is DGGITQSPKYLFRKEGQNVTLSCEQNLNHDAMYWYRQDPGQGLRLIYYSQIVNDFQKGDIAEGYSVSREKKESFPLTVTSAQKNPTAFYLCASSKGVATNEKLFFGSGTQLSVL.

The chain links TRBV7-9 to TRBJ2-7; the D gene could be TRBD1 or TRBD2 (5 bases each). The CDR3 is 12 residues long. Germline V gives CDR1 SEHNR, CDR2 FQNEAQ (reference sequence). Trimming cost V 7 bases and J 5 bases, with 12 bases left between them. The CDR3 sequence is CASNGRGHEQYF. The CDR3 DNA sequence: TGTGCCAGCAACGGAAGGGGACACGAGCAGTACTTC.

The chain employs TRBV6-5 and TRBJ2-7; perhaps TRBD1 as D (5 bases). Trimming took 3 bases from V and 2 from J, leaving 8 bases between them. Germline V CDR1 and CDR2: MNHEY, SVGAGI. CDR3 length: 13 residues. The CDR3 region is CASSYGQTYEQYF. CDR3 nucleotides: TGTGCCAGCAGTTATGGACAAACCTACGAGCAGTACTTC.

The rearrangement links TRBV27 to TRBJ2-5, with D possibly matching TRBD2 (6 bases). The CDR3 length is 15 residues. Germline CDR1 MNHEY, CDR2 SMNVEV (reference sequence). V lost 4 bases, J lost 5 bases, and 17 bases lay in between. The CDR3 DNA reads TGTGCCAGCAGTTCACAGCGGGCCCGGGGGGAGACCCAGTACTTC. Its protein is CASSSQRARGETQYF.

The sample holds one count of this clone. CDR3 sequence (DNA): TGCGCCAGCAGCCAAGAGGGAACCGAGCAGTACTTC. It yields the protein CASSQEGTEQYF. The chain joins TRBV4-1 to TRBJ2-7, with no clear D. Trimming stripped 0 bases from V and 6 bases from J, with 6 bases between. The CDR3 is made up of 12 amino acids. Germline CDR1 reads MGHRA; CDR2 reads YSYEKL.

A single count supports this clone. This sequence joins TRBV6-9 and TRBJ2-7, with TRBD1 matching 10 bases. V gave up 3 bases and J gave up 1 base; unmatched junction bases: 18. The CDR3 is 20 amino acids. The germline V gene encodes CDR1 MNHGY and CDR2 SVAAGI. Written as DNA, the CDR3 is TGTGCCAGCAGTTACATTTTAGGGGGAATCCCGGGACAGGGGTCCTACGAGCAGTACTTC. It codes for CASSYILGGIPGQGSYEQYF.

This chain joins TRBV6-5 and TRBJ1-3; no definite D call. V gave up 6 bases and J gave up 0 bases, with 9 bases separating them. The CDR3 is 14 residues long. Germline V gene sequence: CDR1 MNHEY, CDR2 SVGAGI. The CDR3: CASRRRISGNTIYF. The CDR3 nucleotides read TGTGCCAGCAGACGAAGGATCTCTGGAAACACCATATATTTT.

The chain carries TRBV19 and TRBJ2-1; 16 nucleotides line up with TRBD2. Trimming at V came to 4 bases and at J to 6 bases, leaving 9 bases not matched to a gene. Looked up from germline, CDR1 is LNHDA and CDR2 is SQIVND (reference sequence). The CDR3 extends over 18 amino acids. CDR3 sequence (DNA): TGTGCCAGTAGTACCGGGACTAGCGGGAGGGCTAGGGGCAATGAGCAGTTCTTC. Amino acid sequence: CASSTGTSGRARGNEQFF.

The V gene is TRBV30, the J gene TRBJ2-1; D might be TRBD1 (5 bases). This CDR3 region has 15 residues. Germline V lookup: CDR1 GTSNPN, CDR2 SVGIG (reference sequence). The germline V and J ends were trimmed by 6 bases and 5 bases, with 20 bases remaining between them. This chain's CDR3 is CACQVLWTLNNEQFF. CDR3 in DNA: TGTGCCTGCCAGGTTTTGTGGACACTAAACAATGAGCAGTTCTTC. Together with reference TRBV30 and TRBJ2-1, the CDR3 gives the full variable domain: SQTIHQWPATLVQPVGSPLSLECTVEGTSNPNLYWYRQAAGRGLQLLFYSVGIGQISSEVPQNLSASRPQDRQFILSSKKLLLSDSGFYLCACQVLWTLNNEQFFGPGTRLTVL.

This chain uses TRBV28 with TRBJ2-5; 10 bases fit TRBD2. Germline CDR1 and CDR2: MDHEN and SYDVKM. The trim removed 10 bases at V and 5 bases at J, leaving 7 bases unmatched. The CDR3 consists of 13 residues. CDR3 protein: CATLLAGSETQYF. Written as DNA, the CDR3 is TGTGCCACCCTACTAGCGGGATCGGAGACCCAGTACTTC.

V and J are TRBV6-5 and TRBJ2-7, with no clear D. Germline V lookup: CDR1 MNHEY, CDR2 SVGAGI. Deletions cut 6 bases from V and 3 bases from J, with 15 bases between. The CDR3 consists of 14 residues. CDR3 nucleotide sequence: TGTGCCAGCAGGACACTCGGTGGGGTCTACGAGCAGTACTTC. Its protein product is CASRTLGGVYEQYF.

This clone was picked up a small number of times. This chain joins TRBV2 and TRBJ2-7, with D perhaps assigned TRBD1 or TRBD2 (5 bases each). V was shortened by 4 bases and J by 4 bases, with 17 bases between the two germline ends. Germline CDR1 SNHLY, CDR2 FYNNEI. The CDR3 runs 15 residues. The DNA for the CDR3 is TGTGCCAGCAGTGTAGCGCGACAGTCCCCTTACGAGCAGTACTTC. Translated: CASSVARQSPYEQYF.

Only one count was recorded for this clone. V and J are TRBV15 and TRBJ1-2; 8 bases are shared with TRBD1. Germline V gene data show CDR1 as LNHNV and CDR2 as YYDKDF (reference sequence). The CDR3 is 15 amino acids. The V and J ends lost 1 base and 2 bases, in that order; junction bases with no gene match: 3. The CDR3 here is CATSRAGQENYGYTF. CDR3 nucleotides: TGTGCCACCAGCAGAGCGGGACAGGAGAACTATGGCTACACCTTC.

V usage is TRBV7-2 and J usage is TRBJ2-3, with D uncertain. Trimming removed 3 bases from V and 1 base from J, with 14 bases in between. CDR3 size: 16 residues. Germline-derived CDR1 and CDR2 are SGHTA and FQGNSA. CDR3: CASSFPGKRRTDTQYF. The CDR3 region has the DNA TGTGCCAGCAGCTTCCCCGGCAAACGGCGCACAGATACGCAGTATTTT.

V is TRBV7-8 and J is TRBJ2-3; D unresolved. Germline CDR1 SGHVS, CDR2 FQNEAQ. There are 16 residues in the CDR3. V was trimmed by 5 bases and J by 2 bases, leaving 17 bases between them. This CDR3 reads CASSPLSGATTDTQYF. The CDR3 DNA sequence: TGTGCCAGCAGCCCCCTCTCTGGTGCTACCACAGATACGCAGTATTTT.

This clone is hyperexpanded within its sample. This sample also contains other DNA sequences that code for the same CDR3. The chain recombines TRBV7-9 with TRBJ1-2, with a tentative D call TRBD1 (6 bases). Germline values: CDR1 SEHNR, CDR2 FQNEAQ (reference sequence). The CDR3 has 14 amino acids. V lost 4 bases, J lost 0 bases, and 9 bases lay in between. The DNA for the CDR3 is TGTGCCAGCAGCTCTTCAGGGGCTAACTATGGCTACACCTTC. The encoded protein is CASSSSGANYGYTF.

The chain couples TRBV18 to TRBJ1-2; D is possibly TRBD1 (6 bases). CDR3 length equals 15 residues. Germline CDR1 reads KGHSH; CDR2 reads LQKENI. Trimming cost V 0 bases and J 2 bases, with 10 bases left between them. The CDR3 loop reads CASSPPDSLNYGYTF. In DNA, the CDR3 is TGTGCCAGCTCACCACCGGACAGCCTGAACTATGGCTACACCTTC.

In this sample, this clone turned up a few times. Other nucleotide sequences in the sample specify the same CDR3. Written as DNA, the CDR3 is TGTGCCAGCTCACCATCCAGGTTAGAGACCCAGTACTTC. This translates into CASSPSRLETQYF. The gene calls are TRBV18 and TRBJ2-5; D is unresolved. Looked up from germline, CDR1 is KGHSH and CDR2 is LQKENI. The V end lost 2 bases, the J end lost 4 bases, and 8 bases lay between the germline ends. The CDR3 has 13 amino acids.

The chain employs TRBV4-2 and TRBJ2-1; TRBD2 agrees at 10 bases. The CDR3 has 15 amino acids. V lost 1 base, J lost 7 bases, and 4 bases stayed unmatched. Germline CDR1 reads LGHNA; CDR2 reads YNFKEQ. For the CDR3, the DNA is TGTGCCAGCAGCCAAGGTTCTAGCGGGAGAAATGAGCAGTTCTTC. Protein sequence: CASSQGSSGRNEQFF.

The chain carries TRBV6-1 and TRBJ2-7, with TRBD2 as a possible D gene (6 bases). This CDR3 contains 14 residues. Germline lookup yields CDR1 MNHNS and CDR2 SASEGT. V was cut by 10 bases and J by 2 bases, with 18 bases left in between. The CDR3 DNA follows: TGTGCCATCAAATCCGACGGGAGAACCTACGAGCAGTACTTC. Translation: CAIKSDGRTYEQYF.

This clone was found once. The V call is TRBV10-2, the J call TRBJ2-1; 8 nucleotides agree with TRBD2. The length of the CDR3 is 15 residues. Looked up from germline, CDR1 is WSHSY and CDR2 is SAAADI. Trimming cost V 2 bases and J 2 bases; bases outside gene matches: 2. CDR3 in amino acids: CASSEPGLAYNEQFF. In DNA form, the CDR3 reads TGCGCCAGCAGTGAGCCGGGACTAGCCTACAATGAGCAGTTCTTC.